This T cell receptor (beta chain) was captured in a study of CD8 T cells in ankylosing spondylitis. Study-wide results and limits: The authors reported significant enrichment of disease-linked clones in matched ankylosing spondylitis synovial fluid. It appeared that ankylosing spondylitis blood was characterized by a TCR beta motif of roughly 8 highly homologous variants.

Trimming cost V 2 bases and J 9 bases; bases outside gene matches: 4. Germline-derived CDR1 and CDR2 are MDHEN and SYDVKM. The CDR3 runs 16 residues. MiXCR, run by TCRdb on the 5' RACE reads, gives a single entry per CDR3 protein. This repertoire shows about 340,000 distinct CDR3 sequences, 7.5% to 9% found once; its top ten account for less than 15%. This clonotype was picked up many times. Its target is unknown. The sequenced material came from blood, either unsorted or a sorted T cell fraction (not recorded which). This TCR came from a male donor with ankylosing spondylitis. V and J are TRBV28 and TRBJ2-1; 16 positions agree with TRBD2. The CDR3 bases are TGTGCCAGCAGTTTAGAGGGACTAGCGGGAGGGGGTGAGCAGTTCTTC. Protein sequence: CASSLEGLAGGGEQFF.